This T cell receptor (beta chain) derives from a study of CD8 T cells in ankylosing spondylitis. Whole-study results and caveats: Researchers report that disease-linked clones proved CD8+ and relatively rare in peripheral blood.

Comment on this clonotype: Its antigen is still unknown.

MiXCR was run by TCRdb on the 5' RACE reads, yielding one entry per CDR3 protein. The repertoire holds 250,000 to 300,000 distinct CDR3 sequences, with 15% to 25% as singletons. Germline CDR1 is MDHEN and CDR2 is SYDVKM. J was trimmed by 4 bases and V by 6 bases; bases with no gene match: 13. The CDR3 loop spans 16 amino acids. This chain joins TRBV28 and TRBJ1-2; 8 bases fit TRBD1. The specimen was blood, either unsorted or a sorted T cell fraction (not recorded which). This sequence originates from a male donor with ankylosing spondylitis or in good health (not recorded which). The CDR3 DNA follows: TGTGCCAGCAGCCCTCCCCCGAGACAGGGGCGCTATGGCTACACCTTC. This encodes CASSPPPRQGRYGYTF.